Following are 14 T cell receptor beta chains from one sample sequenced in a study of blood T cells in healthy people across ages. The authors ran a second PCR of about 7 to 11 cycles using a sample-barcoded 5' primer and a J-beta primer mix. MiXCR, run by TCRdb on the 5' RACE reads, gives a single entry per CDR3 protein. Of about 680,000 distinct CDR3 sequences in the sample, around half were seen once. The sequencing input was blood. The receptors originated from a woman aged 60-75 years in good health.

This chain uses TRBV9 with TRBJ2-1; 12 bases align to TRBD2. Near its end, the DNA agrees better with TRBJ2-7, so the J call may be wrong. There are 17 residues in the CDR3. Per germline, CDR1 SGDLS and CDR2 YYNGEE. CDR3: CASSGAGLAGPYNEQYF. CDR3 nucleotide sequence: TGTGCCAGCAGCGGAGCGGGACTAGCGGGCCCCTACAATGAGCAGTACTTC.

In its sample, this clonotype was seen a few times. The genes are TRBV9 and TRBJ2-7; TRBD2 aligns across 7 bases. The CDR3 contains 13 residues. V lost 3 bases to trimming and J lost 6 bases; unmatched junction nucleotides: 6. Germline V gives CDR1 SGDLS, CDR2 YYNGEE. This chain's CDR3 is CASSEGGTTEQYF. The CDR3 nucleotides are TGTGCCAGCAGCGAGGGCGGGACTACCGAGCAGTACTTC.

This clonotype was picked up a small number of times. V gene TRBV6-6 combines with J gene TRBJ2-7; D assignment may be TRBD1 or TRBD2 (6 bases each). The germline V gene encodes CDR1 MNHNY and CDR2 SVGAGI (reference sequence). The V and J ends lost 5 bases and 0 bases respectively, with 14 bases between them. This CDR3 spans 15 amino acids. The CDR3 here is CASSGGGFGSYEQYF. DNA for the CDR3: TGTGCCAGCAGTGGAGGGGGTTTTGGCTCCTACGAGCAGTACTTC.

Regarding this clonotype: A much larger clone differs from this one at a single base, so this may be a read error. The rearrangement links TRBV29-1 to TRBJ2-7; D is possibly TRBD2 (5 bases). Trimming took 5 bases from V and 5 from J, leaving 10 bases between them. This CDR3 is built from 11 residues. The germline V gene has CDR1 SQVTM and CDR2 ANQGSEA. The CDR3 bases are TGCAGCGTTCAGGACTCTCACGAGCAGTACTTC. Residues: CSVQDSHEQYF.

This sequence joins TRBV27 and TRBJ2-7; 10 bases map to TRBD2. The CDR3 consists of 16 residues. Germline assignment: CDR1 MNHEY and CDR2 SMNVEV (reference sequence). Losses at the gene ends were 5 bases for V and 2 bases for J; bases not matched to a gene: 9. The CDR3 loop reads CASSLASGSPTYEQYF. For the CDR3, the DNA is TGTGCCAGCAGTCTGGCTAGCGGGAGTCCGACCTACGAGCAGTACTTC.

This chain joins TRBV29-1 and TRBJ2-6; 7 nucleotides line up with TRBD1. The V segment lost 7 bases and the J segment 2 bases; nucleotides outside the gene matches: 11. CDR3 length: 16 amino acids. Germline V gene sequence: CDR1 SQVTM, CDR2 ANQGSEA. CDR3 in amino acids: CSARTGTAPGANVLTF. CDR3 bases: TGCAGCGCTCGGACGGGGACAGCACCTGGGGCCAACGTCCTGACTTTC.

Here the CDR3 reads CASSYPVGQREQYF. The CDR3 DNA is TGTGCCAGCAGTTACCCAGTAGGACAGCGCGAGCAGTACTTC. The chain uses TRBV6-2 or TRBV6-3 and TRBJ2-5; TRBD1 might be the D (6 bases). Matching the DNA end better, TRBJ2-7 makes the J call doubtful. Germline V gene data show CDR1 as MNHEY and CDR2 as SVGEGT. This CDR3 spans 14 amino acids.

The chain recombines TRBV29-1 with TRBJ2-7, with D perhaps matching TRBD1 or TRBD2 (5 bases each). The closer fit of TRBJ2-4 to the DNA end suggests the J call may be wrong. Per the germline V gene, CDR1 is SQVTM and CDR2 is ANQGSEA. The CDR3 totals 13 residues. CDR3 in amino acids: CSVEMGVVNIQYF. The CDR3 DNA reads as TGCAGCGTTGAGATGGGGGTTGTGAACATTCAGTACTTC.

This clonotype was observed a few times. V gene TRBV27 combines with J gene TRBJ1-2; a weak D match, TRBD1 (5 bases). This CDR3 region has 15 residues. Trimming shortened V by 0 bases and J by 0 bases, and 8 bases separated the two germline ends. Germline V lookup: CDR1 MNHEY, CDR2 SMNVEV (reference sequence). The chain's CDR3 is CASSLSGATNYGYTF. As DNA, the CDR3 is TGTGCCAGCAGTTTATCAGGGGCAACTAACTATGGCTACACCTTC.

The chain joins TRBV20-1 to TRBJ1-2, with TRBD1 as a possible D gene (5 bases). The CDR3 has 13 residues. V gave up 3 bases and J gave up 1 base, with 9 bases separating them. Germline CDR1 DFQATT, CDR2 SNEGSKA (reference sequence). This CDR3 is CSARGDGNYGYTF. The CDR3 nucleotides are TGCAGTGCTAGGGGGGATGGTAACTATGGCTACACCTTC.

The chain joins TRBV7-3 to TRBJ2-3; TRBD2 agrees at 9 bases. Germline V gene data show CDR1 as SGHTA and CDR2 as FQGTGA. V was clipped by 5 bases and J by 5 bases; unmatched bases: 8. The CDR3 runs 15 residues. CDR3 DNA: TGTGCCAGCAGCCCATTAGCGGGAGAGGTAGATACGCAGTATTTT. It encodes CASSPLAGEVDTQYF.

This clonotype was detected a few times. The chain is built from TRBV20-1 and TRBJ2-4, with TRBD2 identical over 12 bases. Matching the DNA end better, TRBJ2-7 makes the J call doubtful. The CDR3 spans 17 residues. The germline gives CDR1 DFQATT, CDR2 SNEGSKA (reference sequence). CDR3 DNA: TGCAGTGCTAGAGATCAGTTCACTAGCGGGAGGTTGGGCGAGCAGTACTTC. The encoded protein is CSARDQFTSGRLGEQYF.

This clonotype was seen a few times. This chain joins TRBV4-3 and TRBJ2-1, with no clear D. Germline V CDR1 and CDR2: LGHNA, YSLEER. The V gene lost 1 base and the J gene lost 3 bases, with 10 bases spanning the gap. The CDR3 extends over 15 amino acids. The CDR3 protein is CASSQGVSLYNEQFF. As DNA, the CDR3 is TGCGCCAGCAGCCAAGGAGTATCCCTCTACAATGAGCAGTTCTTC.

This chain uses TRBV4-3 with TRBJ1-3; perhaps TRBD1 as D (6 bases). Trimming cost V 4 bases and J 4 bases, with 14 bases left between them. Per the germline V gene, CDR1 is LGHNA and CDR2 is YSLEER. There are 15 residues in the CDR3. This CDR3 is CASSPNWGHGNTIYF. CDR3 sequence (DNA): TGCGCCAGCAGCCCCAACTGGGGGCACGGAAACACCATATATTTT.